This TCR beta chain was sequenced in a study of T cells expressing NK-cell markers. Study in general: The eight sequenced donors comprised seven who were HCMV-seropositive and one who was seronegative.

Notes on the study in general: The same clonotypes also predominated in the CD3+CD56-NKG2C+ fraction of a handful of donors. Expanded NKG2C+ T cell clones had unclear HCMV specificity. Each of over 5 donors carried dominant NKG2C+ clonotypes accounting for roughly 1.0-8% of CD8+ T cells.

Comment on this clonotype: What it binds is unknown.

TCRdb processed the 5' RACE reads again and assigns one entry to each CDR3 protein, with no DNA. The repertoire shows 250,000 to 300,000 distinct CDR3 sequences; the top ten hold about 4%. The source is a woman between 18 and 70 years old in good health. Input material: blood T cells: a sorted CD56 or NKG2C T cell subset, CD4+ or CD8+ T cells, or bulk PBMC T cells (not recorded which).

This CDR3 is CASSRTGTGSYEQYF. The gene calls are TRBV18 and TRBJ2-7; the TCRdb D gene call, TRBD1, has no DNA to confirm it. Germline V CDR1 and CDR2: KGHSH, LQKENI. This CDR3 contains 15 residues.